This T cell receptor (beta chain) was recovered during a study of cytomegalovirus exposure and HLA in healthy donors. The PCR was carried out with 60 Vbeta primers and 13 Jbeta primers. Produced via immunoSEQ multiplex PCR; TCRdb's table is partial and in-frame only. The sample shows about 180,000 clones, 82% of them seen only once. Overall study findings and caveats: Within an earlier analysis, most TCR beta V segments proved productive either about 90% or about 30% of the time. The HLA-A and HLA-B alleles of most subjects were reportedly predicted accurately from TCR beta sequences.

V gave up 4 bases and J gave up 4 bases; unmatched junction bases: 13. In germline, CDR1 is SGHNT, CDR2 YENEEA. CDR3 length: 17 residues. The sample holds one count of this clone. The antigen remains unidentified. The receptor was isolated from a man aged 40-49 years in good health and CMV-seronegative. The chain carries TRBV11-3 and TRBJ1-1, with 9 bases identical to TRBD1. Sequenced material: PBMCs. DNA for the CDR3: TGTGCCAGCAGCTCGTTCCCGGGACAGGGTAGGTCCACTGAAGCTTTCTTT. Its translation: CASSSFPGQGRSTEAFF.